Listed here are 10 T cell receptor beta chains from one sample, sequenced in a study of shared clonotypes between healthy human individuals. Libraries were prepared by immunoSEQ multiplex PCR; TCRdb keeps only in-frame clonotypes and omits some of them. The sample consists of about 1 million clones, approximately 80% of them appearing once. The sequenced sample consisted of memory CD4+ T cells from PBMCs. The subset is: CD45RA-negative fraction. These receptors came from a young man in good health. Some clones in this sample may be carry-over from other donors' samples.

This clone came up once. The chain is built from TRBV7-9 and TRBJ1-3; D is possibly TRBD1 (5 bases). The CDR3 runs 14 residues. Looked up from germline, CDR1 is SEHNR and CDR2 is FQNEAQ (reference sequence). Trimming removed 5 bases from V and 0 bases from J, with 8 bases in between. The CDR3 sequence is CASSQGLSGNTIYF. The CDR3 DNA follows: TGTGCCAGCAGCCAGGGCCTCTCTGGAAACACCATATATTTT.

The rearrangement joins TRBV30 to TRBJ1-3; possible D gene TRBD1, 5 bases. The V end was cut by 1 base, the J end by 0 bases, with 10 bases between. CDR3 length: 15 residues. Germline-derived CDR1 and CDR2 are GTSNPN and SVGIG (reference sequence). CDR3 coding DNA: TGTGCCTGGAGTGGTACAGGCCGCTCTGGAAACACCATATATTTT. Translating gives CAWSGTGRSGNTIYF. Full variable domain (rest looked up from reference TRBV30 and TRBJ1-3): SQTIHQWPATLVQPVGSPLSLECTVEGTSNPNLYWYRQAAGRGLQLLFYSVGIGQISSEVPQNLSASRPQDRQFILSSKKLLLSDSGFYLCAWSGTGRSGNTIYFGEGSWLTVV.

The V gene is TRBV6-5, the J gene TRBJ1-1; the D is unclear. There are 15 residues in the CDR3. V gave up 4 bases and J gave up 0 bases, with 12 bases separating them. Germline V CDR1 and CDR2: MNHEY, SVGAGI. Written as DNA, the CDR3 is TGTGCCAGCAGTTCGGTGGGGTATTTGAACACTGAAGCTTTCTTT. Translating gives CASSSVGYLNTEAFF.

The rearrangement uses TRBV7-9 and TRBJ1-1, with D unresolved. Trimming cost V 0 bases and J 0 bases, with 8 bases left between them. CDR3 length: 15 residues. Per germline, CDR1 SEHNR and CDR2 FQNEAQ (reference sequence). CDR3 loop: CASSLASRLNTEAFF. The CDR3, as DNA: TGTGCCAGCAGCTTAGCCTCCAGGTTGAACACTGAAGCTTTCTTT. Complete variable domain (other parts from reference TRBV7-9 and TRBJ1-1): DTGVSQNPRHKITKRGQNVTFRCDPISEHNRLYWYRQTLGQGPEFLTYFQNEAQLEKSRLLSDRFSAERPKGSFSTLEIQRTEQGDSAMYLCASSLASRLNTEAFFGQGTRLTVV.

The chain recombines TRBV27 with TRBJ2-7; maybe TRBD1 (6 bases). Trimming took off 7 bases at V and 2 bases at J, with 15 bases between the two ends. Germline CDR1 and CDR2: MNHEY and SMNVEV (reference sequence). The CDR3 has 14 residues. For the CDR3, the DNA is TGTGCCAGCAAGGTGGGGGACAAACCCTACGAGCAGTACTTC. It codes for CASKVGDKPYEQYF.

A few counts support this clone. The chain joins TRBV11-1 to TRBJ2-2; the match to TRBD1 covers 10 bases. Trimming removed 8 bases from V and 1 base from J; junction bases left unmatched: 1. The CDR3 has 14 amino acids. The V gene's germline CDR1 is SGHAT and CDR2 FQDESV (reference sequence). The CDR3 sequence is CASRDRGNTGELFF. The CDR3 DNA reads TGTGCCAGCCGGGACAGGGGGAACACCGGGGAGCTGTTTTTT.

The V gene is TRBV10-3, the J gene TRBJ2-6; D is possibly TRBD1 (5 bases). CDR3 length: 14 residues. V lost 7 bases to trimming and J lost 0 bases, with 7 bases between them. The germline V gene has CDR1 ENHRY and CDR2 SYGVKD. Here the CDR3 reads CAIKGISGANVLTF. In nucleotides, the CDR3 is TGTGCCATCAAGGGGATCTCTGGGGCCAACGTCCTGACTTTC.

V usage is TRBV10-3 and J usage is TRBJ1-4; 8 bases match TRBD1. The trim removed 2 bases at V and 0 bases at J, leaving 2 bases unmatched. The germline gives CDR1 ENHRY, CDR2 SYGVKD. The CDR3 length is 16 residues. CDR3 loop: CAISEDRGSTNEKLFF. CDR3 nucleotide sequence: TGTGCCATCAGTGAGGACAGGGGTTCAACTAATGAAAAACTGTTTTTT.

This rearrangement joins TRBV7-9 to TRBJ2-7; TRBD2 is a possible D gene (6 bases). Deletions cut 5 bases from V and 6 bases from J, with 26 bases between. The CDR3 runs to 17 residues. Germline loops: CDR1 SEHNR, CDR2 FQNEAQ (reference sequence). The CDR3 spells CASSRRLRDSTTGEQYF. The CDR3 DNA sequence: TGTGCCAGCAGCCGTAGGCTTCGGGACTCAACCACGGGCGAGCAGTACTTC.

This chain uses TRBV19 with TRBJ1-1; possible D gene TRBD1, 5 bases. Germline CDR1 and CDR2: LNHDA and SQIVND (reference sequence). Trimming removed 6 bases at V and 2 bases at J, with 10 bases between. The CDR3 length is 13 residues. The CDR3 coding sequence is TGTGCCAGTAGATCCCAGGGCAACACTGAAGCTTTCTTT. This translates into CASRSQGNTEAFF.